This TCR beta chain was profiled in a study of T-cell memory formation after mild COVID-19. With constant-segment primers, 5'RACE yielded cDNA libraries of TCR alpha and TCR beta that carried sample barcodes and UMIs. TCRdb re-derived calls from the 5' RACE reads in MiXCR, one entry per CDR3 protein. This sample has about 250,000 distinct CDR3 sequences, with 15% found just once. This clonotype came up a few times. Its specificity is unknown. Overall study findings and caveats: Contracting clones from day 15 to 85 showed balanced CD4/CD8; later expanders favored CD4+.

CDR3 size: 16 residues. Trimming took 4 bases from V and 0 from J, leaving 13 bases between them. The germline V gene encodes CDR1 LGHNA and CDR2 YNFKEQ. This clonotype originated in an adult woman who had mild COVID-19 (a few samples of this study predate the infection). Cell type and time point are not known. V and J are TRBV4-2 and TRBJ2-1; TRBD1 might be the D (6 bases). What was sequenced was PBMCs or a T cell subset sorted from them (not recorded which). The CDR3 DNA reads as TGTGCCAGCAGCCTCACCCAGGGGAACTCCTACAATGAGCAGTTCTTC. Encoded protein: CASSLTQGNSYNEQFF.